This T cell receptor (beta chain) is from a study of naive and memory T cell subsets. A UMI-containing oligonucleotide was joined by 3' ligation to the TCR cDNA template. Adult healthy volunteers gave 2.5 ml peripheral blood for whole-blood RNA. Four PCR rounds used nested alpha and beta constant region primers plus the SP2 primer. Alpha and beta constant region primers primed reverse transcription for blood and skin samples. Each CDR3 protein gets one entry after TCRdb re-called the 5' RACE reads with MiXCR. The sample carries over 50,000 distinct CDR3 sequences, around 7.3% recorded once. With 10 bases removed from V and 8 bases from J, the gap between germline ends came to 17 bases. Germline V lookup: CDR1 MNHEY, CDR2 SVGAGI. This CDR3 contains 13 residues. This clonotype was detected ten times or more.

The receptor was isolated from a female donor in good health. The V and J genes are TRBV6-5 and TRBJ2-2, with unresolved D. CDR3 sequence (DNA): TGTGCCACCAGCCGGACCCCCAAGGGGGAGCTGTTTTTT. As protein: CATSRTPKGELFF.